This T cell receptor (beta chain) was retrieved from a study of OX40 agonist ivuxolimab in advanced cancers. Assay used: immunoSEQ multiplex PCR; TCRdb lists only in-frame clones, some missing. The data contain around 56,000 clones, around 90% of them singletons. V was cut by 1 base and J by 6 bases, with 9 bases left in between. This CDR3 has 14 amino acids. Germline V gene lookup returns CDR1 MDHEN and CDR2 SYDVKM. With regard to this clone: Its specificity is not known.

Study conclusions and caveats: With doses of 0.1 to 3.0 mg/kg, CD4+ and CD8+ blood T cells had undergone clonal expansion by week 6.

The V and J genes are TRBV28 and TRBJ2-2; D is perhaps TRBD1 or TRBD2 (7 bases each). The receptor's source is an adult with an advanced solid tumor such as melanoma, head and neck, liver or kidney cancer. The source material was CD4+ or CD8+ T cells sorted from blood, sampled in a trial of the OX40 agonist ivuxolimab. The chain's CDR3 is CASSLSGGAGELFF. Written as DNA, the CDR3 is TGTGCCAGCAGTTTATCAGGGGGGGCCGGGGAGCTGTTTTTT.